The 26 T cell receptor beta chains reported below all come from one sample, sequenced in a study of T cell responses to AZD1222 COVID-19 vaccine. The data were produced by immunoSEQ multiplex PCR, yet TCRdb's version contains in-frame clones alone and is incomplete. The sample gives roughly 120,000 clones, around 90% of which show up once; over 4% is in the top ten. Here the sequenced sample was peripheral blood, taken 28 days after the second dose of the MenACWY control vaccine. The receptors come from an adult who received the MenACWY meningococcal vaccine as a control.

The chain recombines TRBV19 with TRBJ1-2, with 8 bases fitting TRBD1. This CDR3 contains 18 residues. The ends lost 3 bases at V and 4 bases at J; junction bases unmatched: 16. In germline, CDR1 is LNHDA, CDR2 SQIVND (reference sequence). This CDR3 is CASSIANSGTGGSYGYTF. The CDR3 bases are TGTGCCAGTAGTATTGCAAATTCCGGGACAGGAGGTTCCTATGGCTACACCTTC.

The chain links TRBV19 to TRBJ1-5, with D uncertain. Germline V CDR1 and CDR2: LNHDA, SQIVND (reference sequence). The CDR3 totals 14 residues. Deletions cut 4 bases from V and 1 base from J, with 8 bases between. The CDR3 loop reads CASSTAKSNQPQHF. In DNA form, the CDR3 reads TGTGCCAGTAGTACGGCGAAAAGCAATCAGCCCCAGCATTTT.

The V call is TRBV15, the J call TRBJ1-5; D call uncertain. The germline V gene encodes CDR1 LNHNV and CDR2 YYDKDF (reference sequence). V was shortened by 2 bases and J by 1 base, with 9 bases between the two germline ends. The length of the CDR3 is 15 residues. Here the CDR3 DNA reads TGTGCCACCAGCAGAAGGAGGGCAAGCAATCAGCCCCAGCATTTT. The encoded protein is CATSRRRASNQPQHF.

The gene calls are TRBV6-5 and TRBJ1-2; TRBD1 might be the D (5 bases). CDR3 length: 13 residues. V dropped 5 bases and J dropped 0 bases, with 7 bases sitting between them. The germline V gene has CDR1 MNHEY and CDR2 SVGAGI. CDR3 region: CASSMGPNYGYTF. CDR3 nucleotide sequence: TGTGCCAGCAGTATGGGGCCTAACTATGGCTACACCTTC.

V usage is TRBV7-3 and J usage is TRBJ2-6, with TRBD1 as a possible D gene (6 bases). Trimming took 5 bases from V and 2 from J, leaving 10 bases between them. Germline V CDR1 and CDR2: SGHTA, FQGTGA. The CDR3 sequence is 15 residues long. The CDR3 nucleotides read TGTGCCAGCAGCCAGGGGTTTACTGGGGCCAACGTCCTGACTTTC. The encoded protein is CASSQGFTGANVLTF.

J is TRBJ1-2 and V is TRBV11-2; TRBD1 aligns across 8 bases. V trimming: 6 bases; J trimming: 2 bases; junction bases outside the gene matches: 11. Germline loops: CDR1 SGHAT, CDR2 FQNNGV. CDR3 length equals 16 residues. The CDR3 nucleotides are TGTGCCAGCAGTCCGTTGACAGGGGAGACGAACTATGGCTACACCTTC. Protein sequence: CASSPLTGETNYGYTF.

The chain joins TRBV13 to TRBJ1-2, with D hard to call. The ends were cut back, 5 bases at V and 0 bases at J, with 10 bases in the middle. The CDR3 contains 14 residues. The germline V gene encodes CDR1 PRHDT and CDR2 FYEKMQ (reference sequence). CDR3 amino acids: CASSRGEANYGYTF. CDR3 DNA: TGTGCCAGCAGCCGCGGGGAAGCTAACTATGGCTACACCTTC.

This chain uses TRBV7-8 with TRBJ2-7; a weak D match, TRBD2 (6 bases). The germline gives CDR1 SGHVS, CDR2 FQNEAQ. V lost 5 bases to trimming and J lost 5 bases, with 19 bases between them. The CDR3 runs 15 residues. CDR3 nucleotide sequence: TGTGCCAGCAGCCCCCAGGGTAAGTGGGGGGACGAGCAGTACGTC. Encoded protein: CASSPQGKWGDEQYV.

The chain joins TRBV5-1 to TRBJ2-1, with a possible D match to TRBD1 (6 bases). Germline loops: CDR1 SGHRS, CDR2 YFSETQ. The CDR3 has 19 residues. Trimming removed 0 bases from V and 3 bases from J, with 22 bases in between. The CDR3 region is CASSLGWGLRGKDYNEQFF. DNA for the CDR3: TGCGCCAGCAGCTTGGGGTGGGGGCTCAGGGGAAAGGACTACAATGAGCAGTTCTTC. Using reference TRBV5-1 and TRBJ2-1 for the parts outside the CDR3, the full variable domain is KAGVTQTPRYLIKTRGQQVTLSCSPISGHRSVSWYQQTPGQGLQFLFEYFSETQRNKGNFPGRFSGRQFSNSRSEMNVSTLELGDSALYLCASSLGWGLRGKDYNEQFFGPGTRLTVL.

V and J are TRBV3-1 (or the pseudogene TRBV3-2) and TRBJ2-2, with a weak D call TRBD1 (5 bases). The CDR3 totals 17 residues. With 4 bases removed from V and 0 bases from J, the gap between germline ends came to 15 bases. Germline V gene lookup returns CDR1 LGHDT and CDR2 YNNKEL (reference sequence). As DNA, the CDR3 is TGTGCCAGCAGCCCCCACAGGTTCGACTCGAACACCGGGGAGCTGTTTTTT. Translated, it gives CASSPHRFDSNTGELFF.

The chain is built from TRBV28 and TRBJ2-2; D unresolved. The CDR3 has 16 amino acids. Germline values: CDR1 MDHEN, CDR2 SYDVKM. V shed 5 bases and J shed 3 bases, with 16 bases lying between them. This CDR3 reads CASSGPGPTHTGELFF. The CDR3 region has the DNA TGTGCCAGCAGTGGCCCCGGGCCGACTCACACCGGGGAGCTGTTTTTT.

This clone has just one count. J is TRBJ2-7 and V is TRBV19; 11 nucleotides agree with TRBD2. The CDR3 has 15 residues. Germline CDR1 is LNHDA and CDR2 is SQIVND (reference sequence). The V gene end was trimmed by 5 bases and the J gene end by 4 bases; junction bases not matched to a gene: 7. CDR3 sequence: CASSSMTSGTYEQYF. DNA for the CDR3: TGTGCCAGTAGTTCGATGACTAGCGGGACGTACGAGCAGTACTTC.

This chain joins TRBV4-1 and TRBJ2-3; 12 bases are shared with TRBD2. V was clipped by 1 base and J by 5 bases; unmatched bases: 10. The CDR3 covers 18 residues. Germline values: CDR1 MGHRA, CDR2 YSYEKL. The CDR3 loop is CASSQAFTSGGLQDTQYF. The CDR3 coding sequence is TGCGCCAGCAGCCAAGCCTTCACTAGCGGGGGGCTACAAGATACGCAGTATTTT.

The rearrangement joins TRBV19 to TRBJ1-5; D possibly corresponds to TRBD1 (6 bases). CDR1 is LNHDA and CDR2 is SQIVND in the germline V gene (reference sequence). This CDR3 spans 14 amino acids. V lost 3 bases to trimming and J lost 7 bases, with 13 bases between them. In nucleotides, the CDR3 is TGTGCCAGTAGTATGTGGGGGCGCGGGCAGCCCCAGCATTTT. As protein: CASSMWGRGQPQHF.

The chain recombines TRBV28 with TRBJ1-2; the match to TRBD1 covers 8 bases. After removal of 2 bases from V and 6 bases from J, the junction contained 14 bases not matched to a gene. Germline V gives CDR1 MDHEN, CDR2 SYDVKM. The CDR3 runs to 17 residues. CDR3 residues: CASSLTSGGVRSDGYTF. The CDR3 DNA sequence: TGTGCCAGCAGTTTAACATCAGGGGGCGTGAGATCGGATGGCTACACCTTC.

The chain has TRBV3-1 (or the pseudogene TRBV3-2) and TRBJ2-7, with TRBD2 identical over 7 bases. V trimming: 1 base; J trimming: 2 bases; junction bases outside the gene matches: 5. The length of the CDR3 is 15 residues. The germline gives CDR1 LGHDT, CDR2 YNNKEL (reference sequence). The CDR3 bases are TGTGCCAGCAGCCAAGTGGTGGGAGGGCCCTACGAGCAGTACTTC. It translates to CASSQVVGGPYEQYF.

V is TRBV5-1 and J is TRBJ2-7; perhaps TRBD2 as D (5 bases). This CDR3 has 17 residues. Germline V gene lookup returns CDR1 SGHRS and CDR2 YFSETQ. V lost 2 bases and J 3 bases, leaving 21 bases between the germline ends. DNA of the CDR3: TGCGCCAGCAGCTTTACTGAGGGCCTGGCAAGAAACTACGAGCAGTACTTC. It specifies CASSFTEGLARNYEQYF.

CDR3 residues: CATVMSSRTYEQYF. The CDR3 DNA follows: TGTGCCACCGTCATGTCCTCCCGCACCTACGAGCAGTACTTC. The gene calls are TRBV28 and TRBJ2-7; D is undetermined. Germline V CDR1 and CDR2: MDHEN, SYDVKM. V lost 10 bases and J lost 2, with 18 bases in between. The length of the CDR3 is 14 residues.

This clone has just a few counts. This chain joins TRBV24-1 and TRBJ2-3, with D hard to call. The CDR3 runs to 15 residues. Deletions cut 1 base from V and 2 bases from J, with 9 bases between. The germline V gene encodes CDR1 KGHDR and CDR2 SFDVKD. CDR3 DNA sequence: TGTGCCACCAGTGATTTTCGGCAGAACACAGATACGCAGTATTTT. Its translation is CATSDFRQNTDTQYF.

The chain joins TRBV6-1 to TRBJ2-5; perhaps TRBD2 as D (7 bases). The germline V and J ends were trimmed by 2 bases and 6 bases, with 22 bases remaining between them. This CDR3 has 17 residues. The V gene's germline CDR1 is MNHNS and CDR2 SASEGT. DNA of the CDR3: TGTGCCAGCAGTGAAACCCCGCTAGCGGAGGGGGGGAAGACCCAGTACTTC. This codes for CASSETPLAEGGKTQYF.

The V and J genes are TRBV27 and TRBJ1-1; tentatively, D is TRBD1 (6 bases). Trimming pared 7 bases from V and 0 bases from J, leaving 15 bases between. Per the germline V gene, CDR1 is MNHEY and CDR2 is SMNVEV (reference sequence). The CDR3 extends over 15 amino acids. The chain's CDR3 is CASIRGGRVNTEAFF. CDR3 bases: TGTGCCAGCATAAGGGGGGGCCGGGTGAACACTGAAGCTTTCTTT.

V and J are TRBV28 and TRBJ1-5; 7 bases fit TRBD1. This CDR3 comprises 16 residues. Per germline, CDR1 MDHEN and CDR2 SYDVKM. V dropped 5 bases and J dropped 3; count of bases not matched to a gene: 10. The CDR3 nucleotides are TGTGCCAGCAGTCCCCAACAGGGGCTAAACAATCAGCCCCAGCATTTT. Its translation is CASSPQQGLNNQPQHF.

The rearrangement joins TRBV2 to TRBJ1-6; D unclear. The CDR3 runs 14 residues. Trimming removed 4 bases from V and 10 bases from J, with 14 bases in between. Germline CDR1 is SNHLY and CDR2 is FYNNEI. CDR3: CASSVDGAGSPLHF. The CDR3 DNA reads TGTGCCAGCAGTGTGGACGGAGCGGGCTCACCCCTCCACTTT.

J is TRBJ2-7 and V is TRBV15, with 8 positions matching TRBD1. The CDR3 is 15 amino acids. Germline trimming cut 2 bases from V and 2 bases from J; bases unmatched to any gene: 5. CDR1 is LNHNV and CDR2 is YYDKDF in the germline V gene (reference sequence). The CDR3 region has the DNA TGTGCCACCAGCAGACCGGACAGGGTTACCTACGAGCAGTACTTC. Translated, it gives CATSRPDRVTYEQYF.

The J gene is TRBJ2-6, the V gene TRBV5-4; a possible D gene is TRBD2 (6 bases). Between the trimmed V and J ends, which lost 5 bases and 2 bases, there was a span of 14 bases. The CDR3 has 16 residues. Germline CDR1 reads SGHNT; CDR2 reads YYREEE (reference sequence). CDR3: CASRRRVTPGANVLTF. CDR3 sequence (DNA): TGTGCCAGCAGGAGGAGGGTGACTCCTGGGGCCAACGTCCTGACTTTC.

The chain recombines TRBV6-1 with TRBJ2-2; 7 bases match TRBD1. Per the germline V gene, CDR1 is MNHNS and CDR2 is SASEGT. CDR3 length equals 14 residues. Trimming removed 3 bases from V and 5 bases from J; junction bases left unmatched: 3. For the CDR3, the DNA is TGTGCCAGCAGTGACAGGGGGTTTACCGGGGAGCTGTTTTTT. The encoded protein is CASSDRGFTGELFF.